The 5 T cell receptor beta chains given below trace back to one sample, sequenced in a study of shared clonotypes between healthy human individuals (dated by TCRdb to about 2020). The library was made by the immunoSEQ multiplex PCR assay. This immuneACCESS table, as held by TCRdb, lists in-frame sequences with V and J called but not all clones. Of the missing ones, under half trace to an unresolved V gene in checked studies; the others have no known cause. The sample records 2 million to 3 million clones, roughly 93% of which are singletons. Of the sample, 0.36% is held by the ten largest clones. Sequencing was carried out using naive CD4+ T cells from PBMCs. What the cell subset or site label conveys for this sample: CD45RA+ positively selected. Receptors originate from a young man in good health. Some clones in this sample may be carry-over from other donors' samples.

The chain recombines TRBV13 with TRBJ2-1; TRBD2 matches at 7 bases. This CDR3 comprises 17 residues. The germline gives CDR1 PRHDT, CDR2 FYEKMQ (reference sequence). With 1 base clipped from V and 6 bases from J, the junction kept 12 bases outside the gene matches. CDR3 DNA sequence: TGTGCCAGCAGCTTAGTGTTGGGTGGGAGGGCCATCAATGAGCAGTTCTTC. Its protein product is CASSLVLGGRAINEQFF.

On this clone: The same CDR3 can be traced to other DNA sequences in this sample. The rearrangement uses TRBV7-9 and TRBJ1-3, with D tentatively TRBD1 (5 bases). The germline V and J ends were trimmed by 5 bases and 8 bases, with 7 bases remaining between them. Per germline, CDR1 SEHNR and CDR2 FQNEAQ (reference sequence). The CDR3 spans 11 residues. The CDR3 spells CASSLRDTIYF. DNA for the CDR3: TGTGCCAGCAGCCTCAGGGACACCATATATTTT. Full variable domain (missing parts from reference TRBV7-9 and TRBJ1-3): DTGVSQNPRHKITKRGQNVTFRCDPISEHNRLYWYRQTLGQGPEFLTYFQNEAQLEKSRLLSDRFSAERPKGSFSTLEIQRTEQGDSAMYLCASSLRDTIYFGEGSWLTVV.

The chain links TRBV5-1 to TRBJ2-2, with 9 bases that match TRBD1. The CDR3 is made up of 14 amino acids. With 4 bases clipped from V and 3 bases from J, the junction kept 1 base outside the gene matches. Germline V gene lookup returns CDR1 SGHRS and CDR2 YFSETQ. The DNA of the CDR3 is TGCGCCAGCAGCGGGACAGGGTACACCGGGGAGCTGTTTTTT. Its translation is CASSGTGYTGELFF.

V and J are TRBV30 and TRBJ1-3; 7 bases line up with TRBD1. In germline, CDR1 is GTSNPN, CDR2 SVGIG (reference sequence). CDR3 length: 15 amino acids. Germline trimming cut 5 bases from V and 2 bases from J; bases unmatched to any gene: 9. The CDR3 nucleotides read TGTGCCTGGGCGAGACAGGGCAAGGCTGGAAACACCATATATTTT. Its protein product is CAWARQGKAGNTIYF.

The CDR3 coding sequence is TGCGCCAGCAGCCAAGAAATAATGAGCAGGGGAAGCAATCAGCCCCAGCATTTT. Translating gives CASSQEIMSRGSNQPQHF. This sequence joins TRBV4-1 and TRBJ1-5, with D possibly being TRBD1 (6 bases). Trimming took off 0 bases at V and 1 base at J, with 16 bases between the two ends. The CDR3 has 18 amino acids. Per the germline V gene, CDR1 is MGHRA and CDR2 is YSYEKL.